One and the same sample provided the 11 T cell receptor beta chains below, sequenced in a study of cytomegalovirus exposure and HLA in healthy donors. The PCR used 60 Vbeta and 13 Jbeta primers. Profiling relied on immunoSEQ multiplex PCR, and the TCRdb table lists in-frame clones only, not all of them. Of about 150,000 clones listed, 70% to 80% are singletons. Material: PBMCs. The receptors come from a young man in good health and CMV-seronegative.

This clone has only a few counts. The rearrangement links TRBV6-1 to TRBJ2-2, with D perhaps TRBD1 (5 bases). The CDR3 totals 14 residues. Per the germline V gene, CDR1 is MNHNS and CDR2 is SASEGT. Trimming took 2 bases from V and 6 from J, leaving 10 bases between them. The DNA of the CDR3 is TGTGCCAGCAGTGAATCCGGCAGGGCCGGGGAGCTGTTTTTT. It codes for CASSESGRAGELFF.

The V and J genes are TRBV19 and TRBJ2-7, with D tentatively TRBD2 (7 bases). Per germline, CDR1 LNHDA and CDR2 SQIVND (reference sequence). V was trimmed by 5 bases and J by 7 bases, leaving 18 bases between them. There are 14 residues in the CDR3. In nucleotides, the CDR3 is TGTGCCAGTAGTTTCCTGGGGGGGGCAGAAGAGCAGTACTTC. Translated: CASSFLGGAEEQYF.

This clone was found a few times. The V and J genes are TRBV6-1 and TRBJ2-1; TRBD2 agrees at 12 bases. Trimming took 6 bases from V and 10 from J; bases not matched to a gene: 4. Germline V gene lookup returns CDR1 MNHNS and CDR2 SASEGT. The CDR3 totals 13 residues. CDR3 amino acids: CASRTSGGLEQFF. The DNA of the CDR3 is TGTGCCAGCAGGACTAGCGGGGGCCTCGAGCAGTTCTTC.

The V and J genes are TRBV19 and TRBJ2-2; D uncertain. Deletions cut 2 bases from V and 4 bases from J, with 11 bases between. This CDR3 region has 15 residues. The germline V gene encodes CDR1 LNHDA and CDR2 SQIVND (reference sequence). The CDR3 nucleotides read TGTGCCAGTAGTATATCACAGTCAGTCACCGGGGAGCTGTTTTTT. Translation: CASSISQSVTGELFF.

The chain uses TRBV19 and TRBJ2-2; TRBD2 matches at 11 bases. Per the germline V gene, CDR1 is LNHDA and CDR2 is SQIVND (reference sequence). V shed 5 bases, J shed 0 bases, and the junction held 2 bases outside the gene matches. The CDR3 consists of 16 residues. CDR3 nucleotides: TGTGCCAGTAGTCCGGGACTAGCGGCGAACACCGGGGAGCTGTTTTTT. It encodes CASSPGLAANTGELFF.

The chain recombines TRBV7-6 with TRBJ2-2, with a tentative D call TRBD1 (5 bases). The V end lost 5 bases, the J end lost 2 bases, and 12 bases lay between the germline ends. The germline gives CDR1 SGHVS, CDR2 FNYEAQ. The CDR3 is made up of 15 amino acids. The CDR3 nucleotides read TGTGCCAGCAGCCCCGACAGCCAAAACACCGGGGAGCTGTTTTTT. Encoded protein: CASSPDSQNTGELFF.

Concerning this clone: The identical CDR3 is also encoded by other nucleotide sequences in the sample. V usage is TRBV11-2 and J usage is TRBJ1-2, with D unresolved. CDR3 size: 12 residues. The V end was cut by 2 bases, the J end by 4 bases, with 5 bases between. Germline assignment: CDR1 SGHAT and CDR2 FQNNGV. The CDR3 bases are TGTGCCAGCAGCTTACCAGGCTATGGCTACACCTTC. Protein: CASSLPGYGYTF.

The genes are TRBV19 and TRBJ1-6; the match to TRBD1 covers 8 bases. The CDR3 runs to 13 residues. Losses at the gene ends were 6 bases for V and 8 bases for J; bases not matched to a gene: 3. The germline CDR1 and CDR2 sequences are LNHDA and SQIVND (reference sequence). CDR3 DNA sequence: TGTGCCAGTAGCCCGGACAGGGATTCACCCCTCCACTTT. It is translated as CASSPDRDSPLHF.

J is TRBJ2-7 and V is TRBV5-6; 9 nucleotides agree with TRBD1. Germline CDR1 SGHDT, CDR2 YYEEEE. V gave up 4 bases and J gave up 0 bases; unmatched junction bases: 8. The CDR3 is 16 residues long. CDR3 in amino acids: CASSSLRTGASYEQYF. CDR3 in DNA: TGTGCCAGCAGCAGCTTGAGGACAGGGGCCTCCTACGAGCAGTACTTC.

J is TRBJ1-1 and V is TRBV5-1, with D possibly being TRBD1 (5 bases). CDR3 length: 16 residues. The germline gives CDR1 SGHRS, CDR2 YFSETQ. V was trimmed by 4 bases and J by 7 bases, leaving 23 bases between them. The CDR3, as DNA: TGCGCCAGCAGCCCGGAGTTGGGGGGAAAGGTGGATGAAGCTTTCTTT. It yields the protein CASSPELGGKVDEAFF.

The V gene is TRBV9, the J gene TRBJ2-3; no definite D call. The CDR3 covers 13 residues. Germline V gene lookup returns CDR1 SGDLS and CDR2 YYNGEE. The V end was cut by 6 bases, the J end by 0 bases, with 8 bases between. CDR3 DNA: TGTGCCAGCAATGGCCTCAGCACAGATACGCAGTATTTT. Protein product: CASNGLSTDTQYF. Looking up the rest from reference TRBV9 and TRBJ2-3 gives the full variable domain: DSGVTQTPKHLITATGQRVTLRCSPRSGDLSVYWYQQSLDQGLQFLIQYYNGEERAKGNILERFSAQQFPDLHSELNLSSLELGDSALYFCASNGLSTDTQYFGPGTRLTVL.